The next 8 T cell receptor beta chains were all read from a single sample in a study of Ad26.COV2.S vaccination and SARS-CoV-2 variants. Stated treatment: roughly 19 received Ad26.COV2.S at low or high dose, single or two shots; about five received placebo; per-sample allocation not given. The study sampled participants on day 63 after the first vaccine or placebo injection. TCRdb's copy holds only in-frame clones and misses some; the assay was immunoSEQ multiplex PCR. This table has a few hundred thousand clones, about 88% appearing once. Specimen: peripheral blood, collected in a trial of Ad26.COV2.S vaccine versus placebo. Receptors were obtained from a person aged 18-60 years who received the Ad26.COV2.S COVID-19 vaccine or a placebo.

The gene calls are TRBV6-6 and TRBJ2-2; D is possibly TRBD2 (6 bases). The V end lost 6 bases, the J end lost 5 bases, and 13 bases lay between the germline ends. The CDR3 runs to 14 residues. Germline assignment: CDR1 MNHNY and CDR2 SVGAGI (reference sequence). CDR3 region: CASRPARGTGELFF. The CDR3 region has the DNA TGTGCCAGCAGACCCGCGCGGGGTACCGGGGAGCTGTTTTTT.

This chain links TRBV10-3 with TRBJ2-3, with D possibly being TRBD2 (6 bases). This CDR3 has 15 amino acids. CDR1 is ENHRY and CDR2 is SYGVKD in the germline V gene. Trimming left V 2 bases short and J 6 bases short, with 15 bases between. The CDR3 reads CAISERMTRQDTQYF. The DNA for the CDR3 is TGTGCCATCAGTGAGAGAATGACTAGACAGGATACGCAGTATTTT.

The rearrangement links TRBV11-3 to TRBJ1-1; D is unclear. V lost 0 bases and J 3 bases, leaving 11 bases between the germline ends. CDR1 is SGHNT and CDR2 is YENEEA in the germline V gene. The CDR3 totals 15 residues. This chain's CDR3 is CASSLDDRSDTEAFF. In DNA, the CDR3 is TGTGCCAGCAGCTTAGATGATAGGTCGGACACTGAAGCTTTCTTT.

This sequence joins TRBV6-1 and TRBJ1-6, with 11 bases identical to TRBD1. J lost 10 bases, V lost 0 bases, and 2 bases had no gene match. Germline lookup yields CDR1 MNHNS and CDR2 SASEGT. This CDR3 comprises 15 residues. The CDR3 region is CASSEAGTGGSPLHF. CDR3 nucleotides: TGTGCCAGCAGTGAAGCAGGGACAGGGGGATCACCCCTCCACTTT.

The V gene is TRBV9, the J gene TRBJ1-5; 9 bases align to TRBD1. This CDR3 comprises 14 residues. CDR1 is SGDLS, CDR2 YYNGEE, per germline. With 4 bases clipped from V and 9 bases from J, the junction kept 8 bases outside the gene matches. The chain's CDR3 is CASSPRQGDRPQHF. The CDR3 DNA follows: TGTGCCAGCAGCCCACGACAGGGGGATCGGCCCCAGCATTTT.

This chain links TRBV10-3 with TRBJ2-5; D remains ambiguous. The CDR3 is made up of 12 amino acids. The ends were cut back, 5 bases at V and 5 bases at J, with 9 bases in the middle. CDR1 and CDR2 from the germline V gene are ENHRY and SYGVKD. CDR3 bases: TGTGCCATCAGTCCACAAACGGAGACCCAGTACTTC. It specifies CAISPQTETQYF.

The rearrangement uses TRBV5-1 and TRBJ2-7; TRBD2 matches at 15 bases. The germline V gene encodes CDR1 SGHRS and CDR2 YFSETQ. CDR3 length: 23 residues. The J segment lost 0 bases and the V segment lost 2 bases, leaving 21 bases of the junction unmatched. The CDR3 reads CASSFLSLRNRTSGRGGSYEQYF. The CDR3 DNA is TGCGCCAGCAGCTTTCTCTCCCTAAGGAACCGGACTAGCGGGAGGGGGGGCTCCTACGAGCAGTACTTC. Full variable domain (missing parts from reference TRBV5-1 and TRBJ2-7): KAGVTQTPRYLIKTRGQQVTLSCSPISGHRSVSWYQQTPGQGLQFLFEYFSETQRNKGNFPGRFSGRQFSNSRSEMNVSTLELGDSALYLCASSFLSLRNRTSGRGGSYEQYFGPGTRLTVT.

In this sample, this clone turned up once. The genes are TRBV10-2 and TRBJ1-6; D is unresolved. The V gene lost 0 bases and the J gene lost 6 bases, with 12 bases spanning the gap. The germline V gene has CDR1 WSHSY and CDR2 SAAADI. The CDR3 has 16 residues. The chain's CDR3 is CASSESVRPSNSPLHF. Here the CDR3 DNA reads TGCGCCAGCAGTGAGTCCGTTCGGCCGAGTAATTCACCCCTCCACTTT.